This T cell receptor (beta chain) was documented in a study of blood T cell repertoires in COVID-19. As for the study in general: Sites across the United States, Italy and Spain contributed samples from acute and convalescent COVID-19.

The CDR3 contains 12 residues. CDR1 and CDR2 (germline): SGHAT, FQNNGV. V lost 5 bases and J 11 bases, leaving 15 bases between the germline ends. The repertoire was sequenced with immunoSEQ multiplex PCR; TCRdb's copy has only in-frame clones and lacks some. The repertoire holds 120,000 or so clones, with just under 80% as singletons. Sample: peripheral blood. This sequence originates from a human donor in a cohort sampled during active COVID-19. The rearrangement links TRBV11-2 to TRBJ1-1; D might be TRBD1 (5 bases). The CDR3 DNA sequence: TGTGCCAGCAGCCGGGGGGGTCTAGGGGCTTTCTTT. This encodes CASSRGGLGAFF.